This T cell receptor beta chain was recorded in a study of blood T cell repertoires in COVID-19. Study background: The study drew acute and convalescent COVID-19 samples from the United States, Italy and Spain. The analysed material was cDNA or gDNA that came from T cells, B-cell-depleted T cells, or PBMCs.

Germline CDR1 and CDR2: LNHDA and SQIVND (reference sequence). The CDR3 consists of 14 residues. J lost 3 bases, V lost 1 base, and 3 bases had no gene match. The data were produced by immunoSEQ multiplex PCR, yet TCRdb's version contains in-frame clones alone and is incomplete. Among 25,000 to 35,000 clones listed, 91% were seen once. J is TRBJ2-7 and V is TRBV19; 7 bases agree with TRBD1. This clonotype was sampled from a human donor with active COVID-19. The donor label of this sample is uncertain. The sequencing input was peripheral blood. The CDR3: CASSIAQGNYEQYF. CDR3 bases: TGTGCCAGTAGTATAGCACAGGGGAACTACGAGCAGTACTTC.